Reported below is one T cell receptor beta chain. Antigen specificity is unknown. This sample stems from a study of T-cell reconstitution after alpha-beta-depleted transplantation in children. Overall study results and limits: From surviving recipient T cells and thymic progenitors came the high day-60 TCRbeta diversity observed in some patients. Reportedly, roughly two months post-transplant, alpha-beta T cells arose from several hundred expanded graft clones. At the one-year point after transplant, T-cell counts and TCRbeta diversity were found to come mostly from T cells that had been newly produced.

A library of TCRbeta sequences, prepared with unique molecular identifiers, was generated. TCRdb re-called the PCR reads with MiXCR, one entry per CDR3 protein. The table lists 670,000 or so distinct CDR3 sequences, under 15% of them singletons. The CDR3 spans 15 residues. Trimming took 4 bases from V and 3 from J, leaving 15 bases between them. Per germline, CDR1 SNHLY and CDR2 FYNNEI. This clonotype was sampled from a girl aged 2 to 9 with congenital amegakaryocytic thrombocytopenia, due to receive a stem cell transplant. The sample in question was PBMCs, obtained before TCRalphabeta/CD19-depleted stem cell transplant. The gene calls are TRBV2 and TRBJ1-1; D may be TRBD1 (5 bases). DNA of the CDR3: TGTGCCAGCAGTGTCCAGGGCCTGTATGACACTGAAGCTTTCTTT. It yields the protein CASSVQGLYDTEAFF.